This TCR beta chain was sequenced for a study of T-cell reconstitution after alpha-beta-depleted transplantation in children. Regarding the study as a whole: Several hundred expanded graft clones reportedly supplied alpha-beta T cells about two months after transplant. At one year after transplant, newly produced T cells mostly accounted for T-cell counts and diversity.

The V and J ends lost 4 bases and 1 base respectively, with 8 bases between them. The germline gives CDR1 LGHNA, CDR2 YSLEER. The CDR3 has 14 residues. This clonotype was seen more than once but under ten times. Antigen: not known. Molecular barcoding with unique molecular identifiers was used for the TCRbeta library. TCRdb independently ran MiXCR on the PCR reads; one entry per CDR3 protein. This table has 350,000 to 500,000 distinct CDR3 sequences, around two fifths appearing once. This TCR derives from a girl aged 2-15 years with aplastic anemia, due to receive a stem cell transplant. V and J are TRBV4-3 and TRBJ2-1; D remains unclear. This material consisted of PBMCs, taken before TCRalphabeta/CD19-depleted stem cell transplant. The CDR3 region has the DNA TGCGCCAGCAGCCGCGGCGAGTCCTACAATGAGCAGTTCTTC. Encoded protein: CASSRGESYNEQFF.